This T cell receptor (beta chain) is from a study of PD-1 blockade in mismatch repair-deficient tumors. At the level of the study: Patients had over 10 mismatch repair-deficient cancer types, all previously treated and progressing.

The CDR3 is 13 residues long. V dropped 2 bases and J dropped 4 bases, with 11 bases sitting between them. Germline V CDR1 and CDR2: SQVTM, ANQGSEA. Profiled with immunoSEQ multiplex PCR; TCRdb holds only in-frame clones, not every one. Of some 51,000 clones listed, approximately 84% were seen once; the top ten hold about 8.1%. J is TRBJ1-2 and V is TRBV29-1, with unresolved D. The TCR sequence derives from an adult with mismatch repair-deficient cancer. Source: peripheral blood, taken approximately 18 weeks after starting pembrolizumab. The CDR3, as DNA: TGCAGCGTTGAATACACAGATTTCTATGGCTACACCTTC. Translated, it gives CSVEYTDFYGYTF.